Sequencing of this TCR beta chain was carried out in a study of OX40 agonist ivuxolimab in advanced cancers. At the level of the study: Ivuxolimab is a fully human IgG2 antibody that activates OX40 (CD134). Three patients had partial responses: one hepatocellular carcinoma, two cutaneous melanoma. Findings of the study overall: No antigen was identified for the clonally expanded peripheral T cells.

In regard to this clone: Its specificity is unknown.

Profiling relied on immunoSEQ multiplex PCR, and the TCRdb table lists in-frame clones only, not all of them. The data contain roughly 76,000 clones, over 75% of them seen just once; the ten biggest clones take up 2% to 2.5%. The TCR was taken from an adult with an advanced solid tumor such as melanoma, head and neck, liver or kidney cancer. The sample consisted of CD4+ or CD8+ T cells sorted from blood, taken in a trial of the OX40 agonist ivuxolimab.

CDR3 sequence (DNA): TGTGCCAGCAACTTAGCGGGACTGAGCGGCGGGGAGCTGTTTTTT. The encoded protein is CASNLAGLSGGELFF. The rearrangement joins TRBV6-5 to TRBJ2-2, with 8 bases matching TRBD2. V trimming: 7 bases; J trimming: 7 bases; junction bases outside the gene matches: 11. CDR1 and CDR2 from the germline V gene are MNHEY and SVGAGI. The CDR3 consists of 15 residues.